These T cell receptor beta chains were read from a single sample in a study of OX40 agonist ivuxolimab in advanced cancers. Produced via immunoSEQ multiplex PCR; TCRdb's table is partial and in-frame only. The repertoire consists of 83,000 or so clones, with roughly 90% occurring once and the leading ten covering roughly 0.72%. This material consisted of CD4+ or CD8+ T cells sorted from blood, taken in a trial of the OX40 agonist ivuxolimab. The receptors originated from an adult with an advanced solid tumor such as melanoma, head and neck, liver or kidney cancer. Each CDR3 is given with its conserved first and last residue. D genes are given only for firm matches. The size field is filled for only some rows; it gives once, few, many or a size class.

v_gene	d_gene	abundance	j_gene	CDR3aa	CDR3nt
TRBV6-6	TRBD1	NA	TRBJ2-3	CASSDPGQKDTQYF	TGTGCCAGCAGTGATCCGGGACAGAAAGATACGCAGTATTTT
TRBV19	TRBD2	NA	TRBJ2-7	CASMGLAGGINEQYF	TGTGCCAGTATGGGACTAGCGGGAGGGATAAACGAGCAGTACTTC
TRBV2	TRBD1	NA	TRBJ1-1	CASRGQGARTFF	TGTGCCAGCAGGGGACAGGGGGCGCGGACTTTCTTT
TRBV28	NA	NA	TRBJ2-5	CASSSFVRETQYF	TGTGCCAGCAGTTCCTTTGTCCGGGAGACCCAGTACTTC
TRBV6-4	TRBD1	NA	TRBJ2-3	CASSEAGTGTDTQYF	TGTGCCAGCAGTGAGGCCGGGACAGGCACAGATACGCAGTATTTT
TRBV7-2	TRBD2	NA	TRBJ2-2	CASSPPGLAGGSTGELFF	TGTGCCAGCAGCCCCCCGGGACTAGCGGGAGGAAGCACCGGGGAGCTGTTTTTT
TRBV5-6	NA	NA	TRBJ2-7	CASSLSTYEQYF	TGTGCCAGCAGCCTATCAACCTACGAGCAGTACTTC
TRBV6-5	NA	NA	TRBJ2-2	CASSYSDRGELFF	TGTGCCAGCAGTTACTCTGACAGGGGGGAGCTGTTTTTT
TRBV11-3	TRBD1	NA	TRBJ2-1	CASSFGAGGVRNEQFF	TGTGCCAGCAGCTTTGGGGCAGGGGGAGTAAGGAATGAGCAGTTCTTC
TRBV28	TRBD1	NA	TRBJ1-1	CASSDKFRGRTEAFF	TGTGCCAGCAGTGATAAGTTCAGGGGGCGGACTGAAGCTTTCTTT
TRBV6-5	NA	NA	TRBJ2-2	CASSYSTGNTGELFF	TGTGCCAGCAGTTACTCGACGGGAAACACCGGGGAGCTGTTTTTT
TRBV5-5	NA	NA	TRBJ1-1	CASRWGEPLNTEAFF	TGTGCCAGCAGATGGGGAGAGCCTTTGAACACTGAAGCTTTCTTT
TRBV6-5	TRBD1	once	TRBJ1-4	CASSRQGNEKLFF	TGTGCCAGCAGTCGACAGGGAAATGAAAAACTGTTTTTT
TRBV27	TRBD1	NA	TRBJ2-6	CASSHRGGANVLTF	TGTGCCAGCAGTCACAGGGGAGGGGCCAACGTCCTGACTTTC
TRBV5-6	NA	NA	TRBJ1-1	CASSFRNTEAFF	TGTGCCAGCAGTTTCAGGAACACTGAAGCTTTCTTT
TRBV30	TRBD2	NA	TRBJ2-1	CAWTATSGRGQQFF	TGTGCCTGGACCGCGACTAGCGGGAGAGGTCAACAGTTCTTC
TRBV28	NA	NA	TRBJ1-5	CASRIDRPEQPQHF	TGTGCCAGCAGGATAGACAGGCCTGAGCAGCCCCAGCATTTT
TRBV18	NA	NA	TRBJ1-2	CASSPTGGGYTF	TGTGCCAGCTCACCGACAGGCGGGGGCTACACCTTC
TRBV5-1	NA	few	TRBJ1-1	CASSQNRDATEAFF	TGCGCCAGCAGCCAGAACCGGGACGCCACTGAAGCTTTCTTT
TRBV5-4	TRBD1	once	TRBJ2-7	CASSYRDSYEQYF	TGTGCCAGCAGCTACCGGGACAGCTACGAGCAGTACTTC
TRBV19	NA	NA	TRBJ2-2	CASSRPKTGSNTGELFF	TGTGCCAGTAGCCGACCGAAGACTGGATCGAACACCGGGGAGCTGTTTTTT
TRBV28	NA	NA	TRBJ2-1	CASRTDNNEQFF	TGTGCCAGCAGGACGGACAACAATGAGCAGTTCTTC
TRBV28	NA	NA	TRBJ1-4	CASSLSGSNEKLFF	TGTGCCAGCAGTTTATCCGGGTCTAATGAAAAACTGTTTTTT
TRBV28	NA	NA	TRBJ1-5	CASRREGISNQPQHF	TGTGCCAGCAGGCGGGAGGGCATAAGCAATCAGCCCCAGCATTTT
TRBV7-2	NA	once	TRBJ1-1	CASSRKAAMNTEAFF	TGTGCCAGCAGTCGAAAAGCAGCGATGAACACTGAAGCTTTCTTT
TRBV29-1	NA	NA	TRBJ1-4	CSVDVGSDEKLFF	TGCAGCGTTGATGTGGGAAGTGATGAAAAACTGTTTTTT
TRBV5-4	NA	NA	TRBJ2-7	CASSLGHGGYEQYF	TGTGCCAGCAGCTTGGGACACGGAGGCTACGAGCAGTACTTC
TRBV28	NA	NA	TRBJ1-1	CASSSRVPTEAFF	TGTGCCAGCAGTTCTAGGGTTCCCACTGAAGCTTTCTTT
TRBV11-2	NA	NA	TRBJ1-2	CASSPDTNYGYTF	TGTGCCAGCAGTCCAGACACCAACTATGGCTACACCTTC
TRBV7-2	TRBD2	NA	TRBJ2-3	CASSSQPSGSTDTQYF	TGTGCCAGCAGCTCCCAACCTAGCGGTAGCACAGATACGCAGTATTTT
TRBV28	TRBD2	NA	TRBJ2-1	CASSFLAGGFHEQFF	TGTGCCAGCAGTTTCCTAGCGGGAGGATTTCATGAGCAGTTCTTC